The 21 T cell receptor beta chains below all came from one sample that was sequenced in a study of early T cells in non-severe SARS-CoV-2 infection. TCRdb analysed the 5' RACE reads with MiXCR anew, one entry per CDR3 protein. There are about 52,000 distinct CDR3 sequences in the sample; 8% to 9% occur only once, and about 4.2% lies in the top ten. The sequenced sample was whole blood. The origin of the receptors is an adult who was a healthcare worker with PCR-confirmed SARS-CoV-2 infection or an uninfected control (not recorded which).

The chain couples TRBV6-2 or TRBV6-3 to TRBJ1-2; D is possibly TRBD1 (5 bases). Trimming stripped 2 bases from V and 4 bases from J, with 8 bases between. Germline V gene data show CDR1 as MNHEY and CDR2 as SVGEGT. The CDR3 totals 13 residues. CDR3 sequence reads: CASSYSGGYGYTF. In nucleotides, the CDR3 is TGTGCCAGCAGTTACAGTGGGGGCTATGGCTACACCTTC.

The chain is built from TRBV9 and TRBJ2-1; 8 bases fit TRBD2. Germline-derived CDR1 and CDR2 are SGDLS and YYNGEE. J gave up 6 bases and V 2 bases, and 7 bases lay outside the gene matches. This CDR3 contains 15 residues. CDR3 sequence: CASSVRLARGNEQFF. In DNA, the CDR3 is TGTGCCAGCAGCGTCCGACTAGCGCGGGGCAATGAGCAGTTCTTC.

This chain links TRBV2 with TRBJ2-1; D may correspond to TRBD1 or TRBD2 (5 bases each). Germline CDR1 reads SNHLY; CDR2 reads FYNNEI. CDR3 length equals 12 residues. V lost 8 bases and J 8 bases, leaving 13 bases between the germline ends. The CDR3 nucleotides are TGTGCCAGCTTTGGGGGTACGGATGAGCAGTTCTTC. Amino acids: CASFGGTDEQFF.

This clonotype has a handful of counts. The chain combines TRBV4-1 with TRBJ1-2; D not resolved. Trimming removed 4 bases at V and 5 bases at J, with 8 bases between. The germline V gene has CDR1 MGHRA and CDR2 YSYEKL. The CDR3 is 12 residues long. The CDR3 sequence is CASSREQYGYTF. The CDR3 DNA is TGCGCCAGCAGCCGGGAACAGTATGGCTACACCTTC.

This clonotype was detected a few times. J is TRBJ2-1 and V is TRBV3-1; no clear D gene. V gave up 6 bases and J gave up 0 bases, with 12 bases separating them. Germline V gene data show CDR1 as LGHDT and CDR2 as YNNKEL (reference sequence). This CDR3 has 15 amino acids. This chain's CDR3 is CASRQKQSSYNEQFF. As DNA, the CDR3 is TGTGCCAGCAGACAAAAACAGAGCTCCTACAATGAGCAGTTCTTC.

This clonotype occurred many times. V gene TRBV30 combines with J gene TRBJ1-1; D is unresolved. Deletions cut 1 base from V and 2 bases from J, with 5 bases between. The CDR3 is made up of 12 amino acids. Germline assignment: CDR1 GTSNPN and CDR2 SVGIG (reference sequence). In nucleotides, the CDR3 is TGTGCCTGGAGTGCCCCAAACACTGAAGCTTTCTTT. It yields the protein CAWSAPNTEAFF. The variable domain in full, completed from reference TRBV30 and TRBJ1-1, reads SQTIHQWPATLVQPVGSPLSLECTVEGTSNPNLYWYRQAAGRGLQLLFYSVGIGQISSEVPQNLSASRPQDRQFILSSKKLLLSDSGFYLCAWSAPNTEAFFGQGTRLTVV.

The CDR3 protein is CSASGLLAGEEDTQYF. CDR3 nucleotides: TGCAGTGCTAGTGGTCTCCTAGCGGGGGAGGAAGATACGCAGTATTTT. The chain employs TRBV20-1 and TRBJ2-3; 10 bases fit TRBD2. V shed 3 bases and J 5 bases; nucleotides not matched to a gene: 11. CDR1 is DFQATT, CDR2 SNEGSKA, per germline (reference sequence). CDR3 length: 16 amino acids.

This clonotype was recorded many times. The rearrangement joins TRBV29-1 to TRBJ2-1, with a tentative D call TRBD2 (6 bases). There are 11 residues in the CDR3. V was clipped by 5 bases and J by 10 bases, with 12 bases between them. Germline V gene sequence: CDR1 SQVTM, CDR2 ANQGSEA. The CDR3 loop reads CSVSGTPEQFF. The CDR3 DNA sequence: TGCAGCGTTTCCGGGACTCCGGAGCAGTTCTTC.

This clonotype has more than one count but fewer than ten. The rearrangement uses TRBV4-1 and TRBJ2-1; TRBD2 aligns across 13 bases. The J segment lost 10 bases and the V segment lost 3 bases, leaving 6 bases of the junction unmatched. Germline loops: CDR1 MGHRA, CDR2 YSYEKL. The CDR3 consists of 15 residues. CDR3 protein: CASSHAGTSGIEQFF. The CDR3, as DNA: TGCGCCAGCAGCCATGCCGGGACTAGCGGGATCGAGCAGTTCTTC.

About this clonotype itself: A junction boundary mismatches the germline segment, possibly from a read error. This sequence joins TRBV5-1 and TRBJ2-6; possibly TRBD1 for D (5 bases). CDR3 length: 14 amino acids. Germline assignment: CDR1 SGHRS and CDR2 YFSETQ. As DNA, the CDR3 is TGCGCCAGCAGCTTAGCCACTGGGGCCAACGTCCTGATTTTC. It is translated as CASSLATGANVLIF.

This clonotype has at least ten counts. The chain's CDR3 is CASSRTPDRAVREQYF. As DNA, the CDR3 is TGTGCCAGCAGTAGGACTCCGGACAGGGCGGTCCGCGAGCAGTACTTC. V gene TRBV27 combines with J gene TRBJ2-7, with 8 nucleotides matching TRBD1. V was pared by 5 bases and J by 6 bases, with 15 bases of the junction left unmatched. This CDR3 has 16 amino acids. The germline V gene encodes CDR1 MNHEY and CDR2 SMNVEV (reference sequence).

This clonotype has at least ten counts. This sequence joins TRBV9 and TRBJ1-5, with a possible D match to TRBD1 (5 bases). Per the germline V gene, CDR1 is SGDLS and CDR2 is YYNGEE. The CDR3 loop spans 13 amino acids. Trimming took 3 bases from V and 5 from J, leaving 9 bases between them. CDR3 sequence (DNA): TGTGCCAGCAGCGCGGGGGAAGATCAGCCCCAGCATTTT. It specifies CASSAGEDQPQHF. Full variable domain (remainder filled in from reference TRBV9 and TRBJ1-5): DSGVTQTPKHLITATGQRVTLRCSPRSGDLSVYWYQQSLDQGLQFLIQYYNGEERAKGNILERFSAQQFPDLHSELNLSSLELGDSALYFCASSAGEDQPQHFGDGTRLSIL.

This clonotype has more than one count but fewer than ten. This rearrangement joins TRBV28 to TRBJ2-7, with TRBD2 matching 12 bases. The CDR3 length is 14 residues. Germline trimming cut 9 bases from V and 0 bases from J; bases unmatched to any gene: 3. Looked up from germline, CDR1 is MDHEN and CDR2 is SYDVKM. The CDR3 loop reads CASQTSGSSYEQYF. The CDR3 coding sequence is TGTGCCAGTCAGACTAGCGGGAGCTCCTACGAGCAGTACTTC.

This clonotype was counted only a few times. V and J are TRBV9 and TRBJ1-1, with D unclear. CDR1 and CDR2 from the germline V gene are SGDLS and YYNGEE. The V gene lost 0 bases and the J gene lost 0 bases, with 12 bases spanning the gap. The CDR3 contains 16 residues. The CDR3 here is CASSVGTGNMNTEAFF. The DNA of the CDR3 is TGTGCCAGCAGCGTAGGTACGGGGAACATGAACACTGAAGCTTTCTTT. The whole variable domain, filled in from reference TRBV9 and TRBJ1-1, reads DSGVTQTPKHLITATGQRVTLRCSPRSGDLSVYWYQQSLDQGLQFLIQYYNGEERAKGNILERFSAQQFPDLHSELNLSSLELGDSALYFCASSVGTGNMNTEAFFGQGTRLTVV.

The chain joins TRBV2 to TRBJ2-3, with a tentative D call TRBD2 (7 bases). V was trimmed by 1 base and J by 3 bases, leaving 11 bases between them. The germline V gene has CDR1 SNHLY and CDR2 FYNNEI. CDR3 length: 15 amino acids. CDR3 nucleotides: TGTGCCAGCAGTGAAGGAGGGGGGGCGACAGATACGCAGTATTTT. Its translation is CASSEGGGATDTQYF.

The rearrangement joins TRBV21-1 to TRBJ2-5; the table names TRBD1, a call not compared with the DNA. TRBV21-1 is shown as a pseudogene. CDR3 length equals 15 residues. CDR3 in amino acids: CASTKGASGKETQYF. The CDR3 DNA reads as TGTGCCAGCACCAAAGGCGCGTCAGGGAAAGAGACCCAGTACTTC.

This clonotype was picked up many times. The rearrangement links TRBV30 to TRBJ2-1; 10 bases align to TRBD2. Trimming cost V 5 bases and J 8 bases; bases outside gene matches: 6. Germline loops: CDR1 GTSNPN, CDR2 SVGIG (reference sequence). This CDR3 spans 13 amino acids. The CDR3 loop is CAWEPGTSDEQFF. The DNA of the CDR3 is TGTGCCTGGGAACCCGGGACTAGCGATGAGCAGTTCTTC.

The table lists this clonotype with a few counts. The chain is built from TRBV20-1 and TRBJ1-2; D is possibly TRBD1 (6 bases). Between the trimmed V and J ends, which lost 4 bases and 6 bases, there was a span of 24 bases. The CDR3 runs 16 residues. Per germline, CDR1 DFQATT and CDR2 SNEGSKA (reference sequence). The CDR3 loop reads CSANALAQREGDGYTF. CDR3 nucleotide sequence: TGCAGTGCTAATGCACTGGCTCAAAGGGAGGGGGATGGCTACACCTTC.

There are a few counts of this clonotype. CDR3 nucleotide sequence: TGTGCCAGCAGCGTAGCAGGGGACTATGGCTACACCTTC. Translated: CASSVAGDYGYTF. The V call is TRBV9, the J call TRBJ1-2; perhaps TRBD1 as D (6 bases). The V end was cut by 0 bases, the J end by 3 bases, with 6 bases between. The CDR3 is made up of 13 amino acids. Germline CDR1 SGDLS, CDR2 YYNGEE.

This clonotype turned up a few times. The chain carries TRBV12-3 or TRBV12-4 and TRBJ2-6, with 8 bases fitting TRBD1. This CDR3 comprises 16 residues. V dropped 8 bases and J dropped 1; count of bases not matched to a gene: 7. CDR3 sequence reads: CASGKTGGSGANVLTF. The CDR3 nucleotides are TGTGCCAGCGGCAAAACAGGGGGGTCTGGGGCCAACGTCCTGACTTTC.

V is TRBV6-6 and J is TRBJ1-5, with 7 positions matching TRBD1. The length of the CDR3 is 14 residues. The germline V gene encodes CDR1 MNHNY and CDR2 SVGAGI (reference sequence). V gave up 5 bases and J gave up 4 bases; unmatched junction bases: 5. This CDR3 is CASSLQGRNQPQHF. CDR3 in DNA: TGTGCCAGCAGTCTACAGGGGCGAAATCAGCCCCAGCATTTT.